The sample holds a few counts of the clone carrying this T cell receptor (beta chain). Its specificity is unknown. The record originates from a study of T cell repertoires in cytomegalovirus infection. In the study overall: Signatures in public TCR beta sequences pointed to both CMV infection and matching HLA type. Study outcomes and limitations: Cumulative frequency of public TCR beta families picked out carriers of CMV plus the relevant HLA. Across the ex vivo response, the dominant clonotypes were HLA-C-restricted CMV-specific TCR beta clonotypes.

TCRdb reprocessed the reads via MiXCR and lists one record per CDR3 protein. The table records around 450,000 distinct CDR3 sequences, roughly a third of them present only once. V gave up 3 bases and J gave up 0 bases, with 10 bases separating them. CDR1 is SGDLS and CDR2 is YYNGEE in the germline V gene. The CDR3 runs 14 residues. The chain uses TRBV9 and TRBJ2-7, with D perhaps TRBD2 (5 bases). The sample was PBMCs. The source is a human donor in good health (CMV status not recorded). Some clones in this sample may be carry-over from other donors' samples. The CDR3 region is CASSAGGFSYEQYF. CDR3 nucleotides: TGTGCCAGCAGCGCCGGCGGGTTCTCCTACGAGCAGTACTTC.